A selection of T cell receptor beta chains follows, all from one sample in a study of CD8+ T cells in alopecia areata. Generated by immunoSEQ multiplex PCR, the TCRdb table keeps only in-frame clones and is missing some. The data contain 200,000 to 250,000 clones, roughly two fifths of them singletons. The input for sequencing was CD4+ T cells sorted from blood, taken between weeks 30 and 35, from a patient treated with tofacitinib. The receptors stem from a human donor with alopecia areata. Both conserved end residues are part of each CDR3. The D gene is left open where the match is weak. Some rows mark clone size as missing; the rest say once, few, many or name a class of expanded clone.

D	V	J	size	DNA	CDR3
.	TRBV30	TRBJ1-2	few	TGTGCCTGGAGTTCTAACTATGGCTACACCTTC	CAWSSNYGYTF
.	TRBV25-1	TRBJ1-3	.	TGTGCCAGCACTAGCGGAAACACCATATATTTT	CASTSGNTIYF
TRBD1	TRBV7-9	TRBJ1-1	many	TGTGCCAGCAGCCCAGGGGGGGCCCAAAGGGGCACTGAAGCTTTCTTT	CASSPGGAQRGTEAFF
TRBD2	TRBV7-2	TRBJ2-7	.	TGTGCCAGCAGCCTAGCGGGAGGGCACTACGAGCAGTACTTC	CASSLAGGHYEQYF
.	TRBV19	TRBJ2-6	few	TGTGCCAGTATACGTCAAAGCTCTGGGGCCAACGTCCTGACTTTC	CASIRQSSGANVLTF
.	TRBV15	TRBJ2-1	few	TGTGCCACCAGCAGAGATTTTAGTGAGCAGTTCTTC	CATSRDFSEQFF
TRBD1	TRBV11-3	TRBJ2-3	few	TGTGCCAGCAGCCTCGGACAGGGAAGAGCCAGCACAGATACGCAGTATTTT	CASSLGQGRASTDTQYF
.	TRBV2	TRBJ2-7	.	TGTGCCAGCAGTGATATTTGGGGGTCCTACGAGCAGTACTTC	CASSDIWGSYEQYF
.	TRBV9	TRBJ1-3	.	TGTGCCAGCAGCGTAACAAGGGCCGGCCGGCCTGGAAACACCATATATTTT	CASSVTRAGRPGNTIYF
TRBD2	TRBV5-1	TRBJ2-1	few	TGCGCCAGCAGCCCTATTAGCGGGAGTAACGGTGAGCAGTTCTTC	CASSPISGSNGEQFF
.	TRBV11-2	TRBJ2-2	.	TGTGCCAGCAGCCACCCCCAGCTTTCAGGCACCGGGGAGCTGTTTTTT	CASSHPQLSGTGELFF
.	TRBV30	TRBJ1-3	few	TGTGCCTGGAGGGACAGCTCTGGAAACACCATATATTTT	CAWRDSSGNTIYF
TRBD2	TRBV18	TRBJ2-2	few	TGTGCCAGCTCACCACGGACTAGCGGGGGGACCAACACCGGGGAGCTGTTTTTT	CASSPRTSGGTNTGELFF
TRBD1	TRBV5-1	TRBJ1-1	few	TGCGCCAGCAGGGACAGGGACAGAACGATGAACACTGAAGCTTTCTTT	CASRDRDRTMNTEAFF
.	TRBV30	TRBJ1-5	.	TGTGCCTGGAATAAAGTCTTCAATCAGCCCCAGCATTTT	CAWNKVFNQPQHF
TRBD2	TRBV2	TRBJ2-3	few	TGTGCCAGCAGTGGAGCGGGGATAGATACGCAGTATTTT	CASSGAGIDTQYF
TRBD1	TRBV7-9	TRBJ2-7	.	TGTGCCAGCAGCTTAGGCAGGGGGCATCAAGAGCAGTACTTC	CASSLGRGHQEQYF
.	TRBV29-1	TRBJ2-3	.	TGCAGCGTTGGGTCAGGCTATAGCACAGATACGCAGTATTTT	CSVGSGYSTDTQYF
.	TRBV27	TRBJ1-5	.	TGTGCCAGCAGTTTGAGGGGAGTCGTTCAGCCCCAGCATTTT	CASSLRGVVQPQHF
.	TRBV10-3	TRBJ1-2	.	TGTGCCATCAGTGACAGGGGCGCAACTGGCTACACCTTC	CAISDRGATGYTF
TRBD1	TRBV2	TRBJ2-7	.	TGTGCCAGCAGAGGGACAGGGGTAAGGGAGCAGTACTTC	CASRGTGVREQYF
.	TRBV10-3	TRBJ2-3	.	TGTGCCATCAGGCCGGACCGCACAGATACGCAGTATTTT	CAIRPDRTDTQYF
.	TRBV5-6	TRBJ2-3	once	TGTGCCAGCAGGTTGGAGACCCTCACAGATACGCAGTATTTT	CASRLETLTDTQYF
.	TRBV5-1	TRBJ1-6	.	TGCGCCAGCAGCACCGGTGGGAGTGGGTCCCTCCACTTT	CASSTGGSGSLHF
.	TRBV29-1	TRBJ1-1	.	TGCAGCGCTGCCGCCAGACTTTCGAACACTGAAGCTTTCTTT	CSAAARLSNTEAFF
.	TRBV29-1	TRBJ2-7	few	TGCAGCGTTGATTCTACAGGCTCCTACGAGCAGTACTTC	CSVDSTGSYEQYF
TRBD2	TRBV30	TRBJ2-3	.	TGTGCCTGGAGTGTACTGGCGGGGGGGCGTATGAGGACAGATACGCAGTATTTT	CAWSVLAGGRMRTDTQYF
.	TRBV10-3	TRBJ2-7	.	TGTGCCATCAGTGATTCGAGCGGCAGGACCTACGAGCAGTACTTC	CAISDSSGRTYEQYF
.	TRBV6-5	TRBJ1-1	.	TGTGCCAGCATTGGGGGCACTGAAGCTTTCTTT	CASIGGTEAFF
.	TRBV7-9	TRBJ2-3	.	TGTGCCAGCAGCTTAGGGACAGACGCAGATACGCAGTATTTT	CASSLGTDADTQYF
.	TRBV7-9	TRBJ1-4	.	TGTGCCGGAGGACAGATTGCAACTAATGAAAAACTGTTTTTT	CAGGQIATNEKLFF
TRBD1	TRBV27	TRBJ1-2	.	TGTGCCAGCAGTCCCGGACAGGGGGTTCGAGGCTACACCTTC	CASSPGQGVRGYTF
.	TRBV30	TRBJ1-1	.	TGTGCCTGGAGTGGACCGAGAACTGAAGCTTTCTTT	CAWSGPRTEAFF
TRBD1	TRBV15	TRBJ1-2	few	TGTGCCACCAGAGCCGGGACAGGGCTCTATGGCTACACCTTC	CATRAGTGLYGYTF
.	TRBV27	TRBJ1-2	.	TGTGCCAGCACCAAAACCCGGACAAGTTCACCCTATGGCTACACCTTC	CASTKTRTSSPYGYTF
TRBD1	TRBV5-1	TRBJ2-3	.	TGCGCCAGCAGCGTCACGTTCCCGGGACAGGTCGTCCATTTT	CASSVTFPGQVVHF
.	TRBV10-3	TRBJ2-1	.	TGTGCCATCAGTGAGGGATTAGGACGGGAGCAGTTCTTC	CAISEGLGREQFF
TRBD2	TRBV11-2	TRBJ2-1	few	TGTGCCAGCAGCTTAGATTCTAGCGGGAGGTCTGAGCAGTTCTTC	CASSLDSSGRSEQFF
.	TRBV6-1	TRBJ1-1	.	TGTGCCAGCAGTTACGGCACTGAAGCTTTCTTT	CASSYGTEAFF
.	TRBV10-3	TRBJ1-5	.	TGTGCCATCCAGGGCGATGATCAGCCCCAGCATTTT	CAIQGDDQPQHF
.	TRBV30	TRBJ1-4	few	TGTGCCTGCCGGTTTGGGGGCGCCCATGAAAAACTGTTTTTT	CACRFGGAHEKLFF
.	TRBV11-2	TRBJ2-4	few	TGTGCCAGCAGCTTAGAGGTGCGGGCCGGCATAAACATTCAGTACTTC	CASSLEVRAGINIQYF
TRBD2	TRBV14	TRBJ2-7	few	TGTGCCAGCAGCCGCCAAGCGGGGGTGTCCTACGAGCAGTACTTC	CASSRQAGVSYEQYF
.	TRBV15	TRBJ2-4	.	TGTGCCACCAGCAGAGAGGCGATGGCATCCAAAAACATTCAGTACTTC	CATSREAMASKNIQYF
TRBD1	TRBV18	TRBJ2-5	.	TGTGCCAGCTCCCGCGGACAGGGCCAAGAGACCCAGTACTTC	CASSRGQGQETQYF
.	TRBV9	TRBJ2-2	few	TGTGCCAGCGCGACCAGACCCACCGGGGAGCTGTTTTTT	CASATRPTGELFF
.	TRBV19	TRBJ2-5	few	TGTGCCAGTAAACCCGGGGGAGAGACCCAGTACTTC	CASKPGGETQYF
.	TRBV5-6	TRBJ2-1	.	TGTGCCAGCAGCGTCGCCGGGTTCAATGAGCAGTTCTTC	CASSVAGFNEQFF
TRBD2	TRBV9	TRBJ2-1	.	TGTGCCAGCAGCGCCACGGGAGGTTGGGACAATGAGCAGTTCTTC	CASSATGGWDNEQFF
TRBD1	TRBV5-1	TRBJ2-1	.	TGCGCCAGCAGCGCGCCACTACAGGGGAATGAGCAGTTCTTC	CASSAPLQGNEQFF
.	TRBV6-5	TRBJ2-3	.	TGTGCCAGCTCCGCAGGGTTGGGTACAGATACGCAGTATTTT	CASSAGLGTDTQYF
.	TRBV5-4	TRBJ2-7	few	TGTGCCAGCAGCTTTCTCGGTCCGGGCCACGAGCAGTACTTC	CASSFLGPGHEQYF
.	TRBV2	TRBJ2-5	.	TGTGCCAGCAGGTCCCAAGAGACCCAGTACTTC	CASRSQETQYF
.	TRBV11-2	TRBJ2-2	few	TGTGCCAGCAGCTTCCAGAGCACCGGGGAGCTGTTTTTT	CASSFQSTGELFF
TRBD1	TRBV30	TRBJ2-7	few	TGTGCCTGGAGGGGGACAGGTACCTACGAGCAGTACTTC	CAWRGTGTYEQYF
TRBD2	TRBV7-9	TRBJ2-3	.	TGTGCCAGCAGCAAAGGGACTAGCGGGCCTAGCACAGATACGCAGTATTTT	CASSKGTSGPSTDTQYF
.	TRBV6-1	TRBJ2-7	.	TGTGCCAGCAGTGAGTCAAGGGGACGTTACGAGCAGTACTTC	CASSESRGRYEQYF
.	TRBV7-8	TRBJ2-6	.	TGTGCCAGCAGGCCTACAGGGTTACACTCTGGGGCCAACGTCCTGACTTTC	CASRPTGLHSGANVLTF
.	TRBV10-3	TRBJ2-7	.	TGTGCCATCAGTGATAGGCAGGATCCCTACGAGCAGTACTTC	CAISDRQDPYEQYF
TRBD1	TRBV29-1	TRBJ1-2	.	TGCAGCGTTGAAGGGGGACAGGCCGGGACCTATGGCTACACCTTC	CSVEGGQAGTYGYTF